This T cell receptor beta chain was found in a study of blood T cell repertoires in COVID-19. Method: immunoSEQ multiplex PCR; TCRdb's copy keeps in-frame clones and lacks some. The sample consists of 200,000 to 250,000 clones, 81% of them appearing once. Recruitment covered about two dozen US areas and drew participants whose ages spanned 18 to 89 years. Trimming cost V 0 bases and J 7 bases, with 11 bases left between them. The germline gives CDR1 SGHRS, CDR2 YFSETQ. CDR3 length equals 14 residues. Material: PBMCs or T cells enriched from blood (not recorded which). The V call is TRBV5-1, the J call TRBJ2-4; D uncertain. The source of this sequence is a woman aged 45 to 65 with acute COVID-19. CDR3 nucleotides: TGCGCCAGCAGCTTGGAGGTTAGCATGAACATTCAGTACTTC. It encodes CASSLEVSMNIQYF. The full variable domain, its missing parts supplied by reference TRBV5-1 and TRBJ2-4, is KAGVTQTPRYLIKTRGQQVTLSCSPISGHRSVSWYQQTPGQGLQFLFEYFSETQRNKGNFPGRFSGRQFSNSRSEMNVSTLELGDSALYLCASSLEVSMNIQYFGAGTRLSVL.